This T cell receptor beta chain comes out of a study of cytomegalovirus exposure and HLA in healthy donors. Turning to the study itself: Of over 300 genotyped donors, 81% clustered with self-reported Caucasian donors.

PCR involved 60 Vbeta and 13 Jbeta primers. Clones were read by immunoSEQ multiplex PCR, and TCRdb kept only the in-frame ones, dropping some. Altogether fewer than 120,000 clones are present, 65% to 80% being singletons, with the ten largest covering 2.5% to 3%. Regarding donors, all were healthy bone marrow donors. This CDR3 has 15 amino acids. With 5 bases removed from V and 3 bases from J, the gap between germline ends came to 14 bases. Germline CDR1 is SNHLY and CDR2 is FYNNEI. J is TRBJ1-5 and V is TRBV2, with a tentative D call TRBD1 (5 bases). Input material: PBMCs. The origin of this receptor is a woman aged 55-75 years in good health and CMV-seropositive. This CDR3 reads CASSLIQGPNQPQHF. In DNA form, the CDR3 reads TGTGCCAGCAGTTTAATTCAGGGCCCCAATCAGCCCCAGCATTTT.